This is a list of T cell receptor beta chains from one sample in a study of T cells after yellow fever vaccination. TCRdb recomputed calls from the 5' RACE reads with MiXCR, one row per CDR3 protein. The sample carries fewer than 350,000 distinct CDR3 sequences, roughly 4% recorded once. The sequencing used PBMCs, collected on the day of the yellow fever booster vaccination. The receptors originated from a young man who received the YFV17D yellow fever vaccine. The CDR3 runs from the conserved cysteine through the conserved F or W. Fields, in order: J gene, V gene, D gene, clone size, CDR3 DNA, CDR3 protein. The D gene is left open where the match is weak. Clone size is stated in some rows and not others, as once, few, many or a class when expanded.

J gene: TRBJ2-1; V gene: TRBV4-2; D gene: -; clone size: many; CDR3 DNA: TGTGCCAGCAGCCAAACCCCTCGAGGGGACAATGAGCAGTTCTTC; CDR3 protein: CASSQTPRGDNEQFF
J gene: TRBJ2-3; V gene: TRBV5-5; D gene: TRBD2; clone size: many; CDR3 DNA: TGTGCCAGCAGCCCTAGCGGGGGGGCCCCAGATACGCAGTATTTT; CDR3 protein: CASSPSGGAPDTQYF
J gene: TRBJ2-2; V gene: TRBV29-1; D gene: -; clone size: many; CDR3 DNA: TGCAGCGGGGGGGACACCGGGGAGCTGTTTTTT; CDR3 protein: CSGGDTGELFF
J gene: TRBJ2-1; V gene: TRBV18; D gene: -; clone size: -; CDR3 DNA: TGTGCCAGCTCACCACCCGCGGGCAATGAGCAGTTCTTC; CDR3 protein: CASSPPAGNEQFF
J gene: TRBJ2-2; V gene: TRBV7-6; D gene: TRBD2; clone size: few; CDR3 DNA: TGTGCCAGCAGCTTTCAGTACGGCGGGGGCACCGGGGAGCTGTTTTTT; CDR3 protein: CASSFQYGGGTGELFF
J gene: TRBJ2-5; V gene: TRBV7-7; D gene: -; clone size: many; CDR3 DNA: TGTGCCAGCAGCTTAGGTTCTAGCCGGGGACCAGAGACCCAGTACTTC; CDR3 protein: CASSLGSSRGPETQYF
J gene: TRBJ1-5; V gene: TRBV27; D gene: TRBD1; clone size: -; CDR3 DNA: TGTGCCAGTTGGGGGGGGACAGGCCCGTATAGCAATCAGCCCCAGCATTTT; CDR3 protein: CASWGGTGPYSNQPQHF
J gene: TRBJ2-3; V gene: TRBV20-1; D gene: TRBD1; clone size: many; CDR3 DNA: TGCAGTGCCCTTCGGACAGGCGGCGCAGATACGCAGTATTTT; CDR3 protein: CSALRTGGADTQYF
J gene: TRBJ2-3; V gene: TRBV5-1; D gene: -; clone size: few; CDR3 DNA: TGCGCCAGCAGCTCGGCTATCGGGAGTGCAGGGGTTACGCAGTATTTT; CDR3 protein: CASSSAIGSAGVTQYF
J gene: TRBJ2-1; V gene: TRBV6-5; D gene: TRBD2; clone size: -; CDR3 DNA: TGTGCCAGCAGTGATGGACTAGCGGGGGTATATCCGTTCTTC; CDR3 protein: CASSDGLAGVYPFF
J gene: TRBJ2-3; V gene: TRBV6-5; D gene: -; clone size: -; CDR3 DNA: TGTGCCAGCAGCTCTAGGACAACCAGGACAGATACGCAGTATTTT; CDR3 protein: CASSSRTTRTDTQYF
J gene: TRBJ1-5; V gene: TRBV6-2/TRBV6-3; D gene: -; clone size: many; CDR3 DNA: TGTGCCAGCAGTTACCCTACCACCAGGAGTCATCAGCCCCAGCATTTT; CDR3 protein: CASSYPTTRSHQPQHF
J gene: TRBJ2-1; V gene: TRBV24-1; D gene: -; clone size: many; CDR3 DNA: TGTGCCACCAGTGATGTCGCCCTTGAGCAGTTCTTC; CDR3 protein: CATSDVALEQFF
J gene: TRBJ2-2; V gene: TRBV5-1; D gene: -; clone size: few; CDR3 DNA: TGCGCCAGCAGCTTGGCCCTCGGGCGCGGTGGTTACGGGGAGCTGTTTTTT; CDR3 protein: CASSLALGRGGYGELFF
J gene: TRBJ2-3; V gene: TRBV3-1; D gene: -; clone size: medium-sized; CDR3 DNA: TGTGCCAGCAACTCACGGGGCAGCACAGATACGCAGTATTTT; CDR3 protein: CASNSRGSTDTQYF
J gene: TRBJ2-3; V gene: TRBV6-5; D gene: -; clone size: -; CDR3 DNA: TGTGCCAGCAGTTACGCGGGACGCACAGATACGCAGTATTTT; CDR3 protein: CASSYAGRTDTQYF
J gene: TRBJ2-1; V gene: TRBV7-8; D gene: TRBD2; clone size: many; CDR3 DNA: TGTGCCAGCAGCCCCACCCGACTAGCGGGGGAGGTTGAGCAGTTCTTC; CDR3 protein: CASSPTRLAGEVEQFF
J gene: TRBJ2-1; V gene: TRBV18; D gene: TRBD2; clone size: many; CDR3 DNA: TGTGCCAGCTCACCGGAGGAGCGGGGGGTTAACTACAATGAGCAGTTCTTC; CDR3 protein: CASSPEERGVNYNEQFF
J gene: TRBJ1-2; V gene: TRBV5-4; D gene: -; clone size: -; CDR3 DNA: TGTGCCAGCAACGACAGGACAAACTATGGCTACACCTTC; CDR3 protein: CASNDRTNYGYTF
J gene: TRBJ2-3; V gene: TRBV6-2/TRBV6-3; D gene: -; clone size: many; CDR3 DNA: TGTGCCAGCAGTTTTGGAGGGGCCACAGATACGCAGTATTTT; CDR3 protein: CASSFGGATDTQYF
J gene: TRBJ2-7; V gene: TRBV21-1; D gene: -; clone size: many; CDR3 DNA: TGTGCCAGCAGCGAAATTGGGTTGCAGGACGAGCAGTACTTC; CDR3 protein: CASSEIGLQDEQYF
J gene: TRBJ2-3; V gene: TRBV6-1; D gene: TRBD2; clone size: few; CDR3 DNA: TGTGCCAGCAGTGAAGACCCCCCCCTCGGGGTAGCGGGGTTCTTAGATACGCAGTATTTT; CDR3 protein: CASSEDPPLGVAGFLDTQYF
J gene: TRBJ2-4; V gene: TRBV20-1; D gene: -; clone size: -; CDR3 DNA: TGCAGTGCCGAGCCCCAGGGAGCGACCATTCAGTACTTC; CDR3 protein: CSAEPQGATIQYF
J gene: TRBJ1-1; V gene: TRBV7-9; D gene: -; clone size: many; CDR3 DNA: TGTGCCAGCAGCTTAGCCACAGCGGACGAAGCTTTCTTT; CDR3 protein: CASSLATADEAFF
J gene: TRBJ1-1; V gene: TRBV6-5; D gene: TRBD1; clone size: many; CDR3 DNA: TGTGCCAGCAGTTACGGAACAGGGGGCTCTGAAGCTTTCTTT; CDR3 protein: CASSYGTGGSEAFF
J gene: TRBJ2-5; V gene: TRBV12-3/TRBV12-4; D gene: -; clone size: few; CDR3 DNA: TGTGCCAGCAGTTTGGGCAGGGATGAAGAGACCCAGTACTTC; CDR3 protein: CASSLGRDEETQYF
J gene: TRBJ1-1; V gene: TRBV11-1; D gene: -; clone size: few; CDR3 DNA: TGTGCCAGCAGCTTTTACAGCGAAGCAGCTATGGGCCACACTGAAGCTTTCTTT; CDR3 protein: CASSFYSEAAMGHTEAFF
J gene: TRBJ2-5; V gene: TRBV5-5; D gene: -; clone size: few; CDR3 DNA: TGTGCCAGCTTTACAAACCCAGGTTTGGGAGAGACCCAGTACTTC; CDR3 protein: CASFTNPGLGETQYF
J gene: TRBJ1-4; V gene: TRBV4-3; D gene: -; clone size: many; CDR3 DNA: TGCGCCAGCAGCCAACTCGACGGGCCCAGAGAAAAACTGTTTTTT; CDR3 protein: CASSQLDGPREKLFF
J gene: TRBJ2-1; V gene: TRBV5-1; D gene: TRBD1; clone size: many; CDR3 DNA: TGCGCCAGCAGCAGACAGGGGGACAATGAGCAGTTCTTC; CDR3 protein: CASSRQGDNEQFF
J gene: TRBJ1-5; V gene: TRBV5-6; D gene: -; clone size: many; CDR3 DNA: TGTGCCAGCAGCTATGGAAAGGGAACTAATCAGCCCCAGCATTTT; CDR3 protein: CASSYGKGTNQPQHF